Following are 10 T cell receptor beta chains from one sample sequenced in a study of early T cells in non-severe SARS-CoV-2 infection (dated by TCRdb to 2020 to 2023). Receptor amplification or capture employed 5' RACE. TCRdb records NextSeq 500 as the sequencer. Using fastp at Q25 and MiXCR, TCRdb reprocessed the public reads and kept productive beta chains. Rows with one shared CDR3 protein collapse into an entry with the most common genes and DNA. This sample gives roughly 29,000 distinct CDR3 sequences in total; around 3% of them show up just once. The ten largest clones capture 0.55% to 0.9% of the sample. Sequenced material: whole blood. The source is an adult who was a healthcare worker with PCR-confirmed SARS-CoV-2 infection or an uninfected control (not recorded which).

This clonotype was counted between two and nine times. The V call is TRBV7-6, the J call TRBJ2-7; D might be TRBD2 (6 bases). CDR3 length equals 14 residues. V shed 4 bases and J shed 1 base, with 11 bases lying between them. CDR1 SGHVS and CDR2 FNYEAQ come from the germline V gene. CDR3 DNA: TGTGCCAGCAGCTCCGAGGCGGGATCCTACGAGCAGTACGTC. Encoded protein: CASSSEAGSYEQYV.

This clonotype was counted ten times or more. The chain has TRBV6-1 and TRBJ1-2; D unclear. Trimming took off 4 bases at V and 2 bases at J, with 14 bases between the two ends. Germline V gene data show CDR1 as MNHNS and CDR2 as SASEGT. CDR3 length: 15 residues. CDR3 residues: CASSGTTAENYGYTF. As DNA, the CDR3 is TGTGCCAGCAGTGGAACCACCGCGGAAAACTATGGCTACACCTTC.

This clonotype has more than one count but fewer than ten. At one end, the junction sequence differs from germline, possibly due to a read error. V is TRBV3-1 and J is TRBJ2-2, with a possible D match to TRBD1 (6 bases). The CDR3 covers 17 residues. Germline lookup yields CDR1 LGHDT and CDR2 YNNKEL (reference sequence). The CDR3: CASSRLPGLTGTGERFF. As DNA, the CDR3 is TGTGCCAGCAGCCGCTTGCCCGGGCTAACAGGGACCGGGGAGCGGTTTTTT.

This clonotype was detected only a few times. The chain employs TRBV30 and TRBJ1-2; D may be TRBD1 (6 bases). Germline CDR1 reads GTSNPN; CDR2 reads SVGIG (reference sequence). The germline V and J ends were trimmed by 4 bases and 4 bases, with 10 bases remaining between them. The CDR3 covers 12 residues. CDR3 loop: CAWTRGAYGYTF. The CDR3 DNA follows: TGTGCCTGGACCAGGGGCGCCTATGGCTACACCTTC.

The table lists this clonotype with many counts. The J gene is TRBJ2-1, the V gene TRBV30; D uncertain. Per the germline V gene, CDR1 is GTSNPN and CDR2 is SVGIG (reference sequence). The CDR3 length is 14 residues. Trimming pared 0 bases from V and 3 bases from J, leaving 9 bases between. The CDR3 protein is CAWSVTTVYNEQFF. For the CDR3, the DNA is TGTGCCTGGAGTGTTACAACGGTCTACAATGAGCAGTTCTTC. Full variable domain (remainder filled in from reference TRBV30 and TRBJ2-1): SQTIHQWPATLVQPVGSPLSLECTVEGTSNPNLYWYRQAAGRGLQLLFYSVGIGQISSEVPQNLSASRPQDRQFILSSKKLLLSDSGFYLCAWSVTTVYNEQFFGPGTRLTVL.

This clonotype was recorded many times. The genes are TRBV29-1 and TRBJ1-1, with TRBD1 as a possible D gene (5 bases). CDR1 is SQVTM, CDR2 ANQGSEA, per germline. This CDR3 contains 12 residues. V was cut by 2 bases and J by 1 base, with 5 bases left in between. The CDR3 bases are TGCAGCGTTGAAACAGGGAACACTGAAGCTTTCTTT. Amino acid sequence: CSVETGNTEAFF.

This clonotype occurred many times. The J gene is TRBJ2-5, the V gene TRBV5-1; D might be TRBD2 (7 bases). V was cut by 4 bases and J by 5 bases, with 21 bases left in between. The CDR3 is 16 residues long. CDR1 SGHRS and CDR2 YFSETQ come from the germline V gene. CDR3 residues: CASSLSAGGPGETQYF. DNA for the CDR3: TGCGCCAGCAGCCTTTCGGCCGGGGGGCCTGGGGAGACCCAGTACTTC.

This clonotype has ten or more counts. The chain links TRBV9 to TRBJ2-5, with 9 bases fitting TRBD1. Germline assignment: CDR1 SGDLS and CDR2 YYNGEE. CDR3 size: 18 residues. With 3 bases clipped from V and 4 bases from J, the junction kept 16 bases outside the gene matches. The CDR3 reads CASSAGTGSTGAGETQYF. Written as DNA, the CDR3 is TGTGCCAGCAGCGCCGGGACAGGGAGCACTGGAGCGGGAGAGACCCAGTACTTC.

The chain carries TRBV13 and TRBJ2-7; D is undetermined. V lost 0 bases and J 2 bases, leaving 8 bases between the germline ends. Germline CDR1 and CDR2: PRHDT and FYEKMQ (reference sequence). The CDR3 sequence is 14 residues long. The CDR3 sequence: CASSLGGDPYEQYV. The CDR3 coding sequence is TGTGCCAGCAGCTTAGGGGGTGACCCCTACGAGCAGTACGTC.

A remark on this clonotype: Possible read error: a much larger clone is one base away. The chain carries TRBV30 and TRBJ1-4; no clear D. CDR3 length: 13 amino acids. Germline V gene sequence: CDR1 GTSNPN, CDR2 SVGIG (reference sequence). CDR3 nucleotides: TGTGCCTGGAACAGAGGAACTAATGAAAAACTGCTTTTT. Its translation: CAWNRGTNEKLLF.